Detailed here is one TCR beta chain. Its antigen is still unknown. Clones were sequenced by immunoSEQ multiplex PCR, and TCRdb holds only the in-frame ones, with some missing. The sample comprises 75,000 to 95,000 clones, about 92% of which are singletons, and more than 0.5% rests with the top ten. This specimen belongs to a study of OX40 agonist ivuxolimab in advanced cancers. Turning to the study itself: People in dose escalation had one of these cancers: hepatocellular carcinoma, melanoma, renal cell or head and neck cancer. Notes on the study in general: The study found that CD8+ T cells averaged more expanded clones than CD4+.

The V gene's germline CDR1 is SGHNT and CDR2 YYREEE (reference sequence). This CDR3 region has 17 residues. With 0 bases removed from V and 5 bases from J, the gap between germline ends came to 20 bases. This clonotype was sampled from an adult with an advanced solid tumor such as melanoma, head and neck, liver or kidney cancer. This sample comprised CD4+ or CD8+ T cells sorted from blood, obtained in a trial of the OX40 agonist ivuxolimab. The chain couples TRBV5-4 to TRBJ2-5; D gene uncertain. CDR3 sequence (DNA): TGTGCCAGCAGCTTGGGGCTTTCACAAGAATCAAGGGAGACCCAGTACTTC. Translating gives CASSLGLSQESRETQYF.